What follows is one T cell receptor (beta chain) and its context. This sample was taken from a study of blood T cell repertoires in COVID-19. At the level of the study: The study drew acute and convalescent COVID-19 samples from the United States, Italy and Spain. PBMCs, B-cell-depleted T cells, or T cells were the source of the cDNA or gDNA that made up the material.

V dropped 7 bases and J dropped 8 bases, with 20 bases sitting between them. This CDR3 has 14 residues. CDR1 is MNHEY and CDR2 is SVGAGI in the germline V gene. Per the original methods: It was from reference gene primer amplification that nucleated cell counts were estimated. Assay used: immunoSEQ multiplex PCR; TCRdb lists only in-frame clones, some missing. V, J and clone size are those of that table, while D and trimming were read from the DNA. The table lists 300,000 to 350,000 clones, over 90% of them singletons. Individuals in the exposed group had encountered a COVID-19 case within 2 weeks preceding study entry.

The sequencing input was PBMCs or T cells enriched from blood (not recorded which). The receptor comes from a woman younger than 45 who had been exposed to COVID-19. The V gene is TRBV6-5, the J gene TRBJ1-1, with a weak D call TRBD1 (6 bases). The CDR3 loop reads CASTRGGVTLEAFF. The CDR3 coding sequence is TGTGCCAGCACCAGAGGGGGAGTAACCCTAGAAGCTTTCTTT.